One and the same sample provided the 9 T cell receptor beta chains below, sequenced in a study of T cell responses to AZD1222 COVID-19 vaccine. Profiling relied on immunoSEQ multiplex PCR, and the TCRdb table lists in-frame clones only, not all of them. Of about 86,000 clones in the sample, just over 85% were seen once. The material was peripheral blood, obtained on day 0 of MenACWY control vaccination. These TCRs come from an adult in good health.

The chain couples TRBV12-3 or TRBV12-4 to TRBJ2-1; weak D call: TRBD1 (6 bases). The CDR3 is made up of 12 amino acids. Trimming removed 6 bases at V and 9 bases at J, with 12 bases between. The CDR3 DNA follows: TGTGCCAGCAGGCCGGACAGTCCTGAGCAGTTCTTC. This codes for CASRPDSPEQFF.

This rearrangement joins TRBV11-3 to TRBJ1-2; TRBD1 might be the D (6 bases). The CDR3 loop spans 13 amino acids. Looked up from germline, CDR1 is SGHNT and CDR2 is YENEEA. V was pared by 5 bases and J by 8 bases, with 15 bases between. As DNA, the CDR3 is TGTGCCAGCAGCGTAGGGGGTTCTCGGGGCTACACCTTC. Amino acids: CASSVGGSRGYTF.

V is TRBV19 and J is TRBJ1-1; no clear D gene. Germline loops: CDR1 LNHDA, CDR2 SQIVND (reference sequence). CDR3 size: 13 residues. Trimming cost V 1 base and J 1 base, with 4 bases left between them. The CDR3 region is CASSIGKNTEAFF. CDR3 in DNA: TGTGCCAGTAGTATAGGGAAGAACACTGAAGCTTTCTTT.

The chain uses TRBV12-3 or TRBV12-4 and TRBJ2-2; D unresolved. Trimming removed 6 bases at V and 6 bases at J, with 5 bases between. This CDR3 comprises 11 residues. The DNA of the CDR3 is TGTGCCAGCAGGGCCCCCGGGGAGCTGTTTTTT. Translation gives CASRAPGELFF.

The rearrangement joins TRBV7-6 to TRBJ1-4; TRBD1 matches 11 bases. Germline V gene data show CDR1 as SGHVS and CDR2 as FNYEAQ. The trim removed 5 bases at V and 5 bases at J, leaving 4 bases unmatched. This CDR3 spans 15 amino acids. The CDR3 DNA reads TGTGCCAGCAGCCGCGGACAGGGGGCGAATGAAAAACTGTTTTTT. Its translation: CASSRGQGANEKLFF.

The chain recombines TRBV5-1 with TRBJ1-1; D is possibly TRBD1 (5 bases). V lost 4 bases to trimming and J lost 5 bases, with 15 bases between them. The CDR3 loop spans 14 amino acids. Per the germline V gene, CDR1 is SGHRS and CDR2 is YFSETQ. This CDR3 is CASSPGNRETEAFF. CDR3 in DNA: TGCGCCAGCAGCCCAGGGAATCGCGAAACTGAAGCTTTCTTT.

The CDR3 region has the DNA TGTGCCAGCAGTATTTACAGGGATTCTAGCAATCAGCCCCAGCATTTT. Translated: CASSIYRDSSNQPQHF. The chain uses TRBV2 and TRBJ1-5; tentatively, D is TRBD1 (6 bases). The germline V gene has CDR1 SNHLY and CDR2 FYNNEI. This CDR3 is built from 16 residues. V lost 5 bases and J 0 bases, leaving 14 bases between the germline ends. Variable domain in full (rest from reference TRBV2 and TRBJ1-5): EPEVTQTPSHQVTQMGQEVILRCVPISNHLYFYWYRQILGQKVEFLVSFYNNEISEKSEIFDDQFSVERPDGSNFTLKIRSTKLEDSAMYFCASSIYRDSSNQPQHFGDGTRLSIL.

The chain combines TRBV19 with TRBJ2-3, with TRBD2 matching over 8 bases. The length of the CDR3 is 16 residues. J was trimmed by 0 bases and V by 3 bases; bases with no gene match: 5. Germline V gives CDR1 LNHDA, CDR2 SQIVND (reference sequence). The CDR3 DNA reads TGTGCCAGTAGTATCGGACTAGCATCTAGCACAGATACGCAGTATTTT. It is translated as CASSIGLASSTDTQYF. The full variable domain, with the rest looked up from reference TRBV19 and TRBJ2-3, is DGGITQSPKYLFRKEGQNVTLSCEQNLNHDAMYWYRQDPGQGLRLIYYSQIVNDFQKGDIAEGYSVSREKKESFPLTVTSAQKNPTAFYLCASSIGLASSTDTQYFGPGTRLTVL.

The count of this clone is one. The rearrangement uses TRBV3-1 (or the pseudogene TRBV3-2) and TRBJ1-5; D call uncertain. The CDR3 is 14 amino acids. Germline-derived CDR1 and CDR2 are LGHDT and YNNKEL (reference sequence). Trimming left V 5 bases short and J 4 bases short, with 12 bases between. DNA of the CDR3: TGTGCCAGCAGCTTAAACCCGGGGAATCAGCCCCAGCATTTT. Translating it yields CASSLNPGNQPQHF.